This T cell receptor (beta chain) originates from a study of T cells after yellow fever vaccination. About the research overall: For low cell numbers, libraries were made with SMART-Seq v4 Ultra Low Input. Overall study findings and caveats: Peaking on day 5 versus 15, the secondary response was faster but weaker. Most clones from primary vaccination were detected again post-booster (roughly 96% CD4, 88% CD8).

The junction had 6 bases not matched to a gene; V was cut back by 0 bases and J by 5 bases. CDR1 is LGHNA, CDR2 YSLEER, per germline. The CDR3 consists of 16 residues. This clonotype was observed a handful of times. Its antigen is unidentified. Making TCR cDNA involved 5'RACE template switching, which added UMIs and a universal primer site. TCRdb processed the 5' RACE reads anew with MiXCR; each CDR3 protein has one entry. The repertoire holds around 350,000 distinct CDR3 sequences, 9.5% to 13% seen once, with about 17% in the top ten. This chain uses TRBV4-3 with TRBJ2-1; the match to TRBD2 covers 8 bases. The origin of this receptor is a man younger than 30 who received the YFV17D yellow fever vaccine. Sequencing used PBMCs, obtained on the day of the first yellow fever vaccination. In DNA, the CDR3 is TGCGCCAGCAGCCAAGATAGAACTAGCGGTCACAATGAGCAGTTCTTC. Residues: CASSQDRTSGHNEQFF.